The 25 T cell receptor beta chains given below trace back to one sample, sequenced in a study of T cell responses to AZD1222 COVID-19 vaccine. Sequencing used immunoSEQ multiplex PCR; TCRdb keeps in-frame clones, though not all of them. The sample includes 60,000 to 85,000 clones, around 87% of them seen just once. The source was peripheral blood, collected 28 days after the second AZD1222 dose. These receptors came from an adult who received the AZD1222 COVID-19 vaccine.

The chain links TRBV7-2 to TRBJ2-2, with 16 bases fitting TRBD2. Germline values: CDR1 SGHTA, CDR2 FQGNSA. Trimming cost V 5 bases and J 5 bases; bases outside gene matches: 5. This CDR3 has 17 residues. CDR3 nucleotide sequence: TGTGCCAGCAGCCTGGGACTAGCGGGGGGGCGGACCGGGGAGCTGTTTTTT. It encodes CASSLGLAGGRTGELFF. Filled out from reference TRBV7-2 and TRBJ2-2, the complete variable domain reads GAGVSQSPSNKVTEKGKDVELRCDPISGHTALYWYRQSLGQGLEFLIYFQGNSAPDKSGLPSDRFSAERTGGSVSTLTIQRTQQEDSAVYLCASSLGLAGGRTGELFFGEGSRLTVL.

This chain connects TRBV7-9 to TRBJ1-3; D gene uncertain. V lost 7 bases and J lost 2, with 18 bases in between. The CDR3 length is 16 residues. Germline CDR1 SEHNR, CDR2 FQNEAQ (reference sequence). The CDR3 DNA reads TGTGCCAGCACCCTTGGAAACAGAACAACTGGAAACACCATATATTTT. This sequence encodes CASTLGNRTTGNTIYF.

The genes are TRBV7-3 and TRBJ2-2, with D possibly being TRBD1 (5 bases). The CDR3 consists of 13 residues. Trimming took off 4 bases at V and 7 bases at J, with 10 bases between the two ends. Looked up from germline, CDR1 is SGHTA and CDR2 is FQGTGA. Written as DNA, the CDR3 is TGTGCCAGCAGCTACCTACAGGTCGGGGAGCTGTTTTTT. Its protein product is CASSYLQVGELFF.

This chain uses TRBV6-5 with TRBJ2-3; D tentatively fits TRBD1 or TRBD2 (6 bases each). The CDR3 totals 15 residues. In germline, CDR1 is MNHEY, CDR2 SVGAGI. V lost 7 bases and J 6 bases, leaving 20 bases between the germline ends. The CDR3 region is CASTPRGDPGDTQYF. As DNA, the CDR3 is TGTGCCAGCACCCCTAGGGGGGACCCCGGGGATACGCAGTATTTT.

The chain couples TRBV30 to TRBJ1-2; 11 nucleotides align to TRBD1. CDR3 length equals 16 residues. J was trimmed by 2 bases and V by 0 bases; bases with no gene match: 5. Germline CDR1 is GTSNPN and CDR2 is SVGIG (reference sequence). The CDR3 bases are TGTGCCTGGAGTGTCGTCCGGACAGGGGGCAACTATGGCTACACCTTC. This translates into CAWSVVRTGGNYGYTF. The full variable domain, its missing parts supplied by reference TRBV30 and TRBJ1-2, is SQTIHQWPATLVQPVGSPLSLECTVEGTSNPNLYWYRQAAGRGLQLLFYSVGIGQISSEVPQNLSASRPQDRQFILSSKKLLLSDSGFYLCAWSVVRTGGNYGYTFGSGTRLTVV.

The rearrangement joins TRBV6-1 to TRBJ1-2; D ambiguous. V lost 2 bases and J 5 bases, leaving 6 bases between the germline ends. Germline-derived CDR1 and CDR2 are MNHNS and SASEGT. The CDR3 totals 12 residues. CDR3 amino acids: CASSELSYGYTF. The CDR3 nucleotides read TGTGCCAGCAGTGAATTAAGTTATGGCTACACCTTC.

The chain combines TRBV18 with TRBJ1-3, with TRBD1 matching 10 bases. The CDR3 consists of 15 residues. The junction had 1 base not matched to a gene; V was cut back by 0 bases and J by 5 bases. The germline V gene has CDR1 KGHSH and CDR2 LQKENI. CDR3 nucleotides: TGTGCCAGCTCACCACCGGGACAGGGGAGAAACACCATATATTTT. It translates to CASSPPGQGRNTIYF.

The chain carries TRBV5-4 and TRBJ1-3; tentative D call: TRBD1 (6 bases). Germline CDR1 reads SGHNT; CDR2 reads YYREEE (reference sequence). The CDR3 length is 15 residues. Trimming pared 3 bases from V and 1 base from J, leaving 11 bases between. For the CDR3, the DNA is TGTGCCAGCAGCTCACAGGGACCGTCTGGAAACACCATATATTTT. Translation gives CASSSQGPSGNTIYF. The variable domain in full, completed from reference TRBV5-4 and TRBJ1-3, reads ETGVTQSPTHLIKTRGQQVTLRCSSQSGHNTVSWYQQALGQGPQFIFQYYREEENGRGNFPPRFSGLQFPNYSSELNVNALELDDSALYLCASSSQGPSGNTIYFGEGSWLTVV.

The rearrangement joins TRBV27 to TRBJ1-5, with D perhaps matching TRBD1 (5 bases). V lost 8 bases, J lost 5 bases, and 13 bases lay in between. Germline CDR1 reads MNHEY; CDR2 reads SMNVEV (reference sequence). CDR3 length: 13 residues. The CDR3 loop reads CASGQGRYQPQHF. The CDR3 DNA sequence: TGTGCCAGCGGCCAGGGCCGCTATCAGCCCCAGCATTTT.

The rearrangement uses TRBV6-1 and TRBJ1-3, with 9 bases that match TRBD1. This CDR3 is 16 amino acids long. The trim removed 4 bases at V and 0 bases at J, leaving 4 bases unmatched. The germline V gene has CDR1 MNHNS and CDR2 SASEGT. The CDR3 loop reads CASSGGQGFSGNTIYF. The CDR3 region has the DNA TGTGCCAGCAGTGGGGGACAGGGCTTCTCTGGAAACACCATATATTTT.

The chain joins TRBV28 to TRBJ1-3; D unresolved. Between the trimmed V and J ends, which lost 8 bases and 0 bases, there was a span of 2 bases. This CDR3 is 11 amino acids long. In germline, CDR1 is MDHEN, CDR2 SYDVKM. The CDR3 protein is CASGSGNTIYF. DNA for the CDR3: TGTGCCAGCGGCTCTGGAAACACCATATATTTT.

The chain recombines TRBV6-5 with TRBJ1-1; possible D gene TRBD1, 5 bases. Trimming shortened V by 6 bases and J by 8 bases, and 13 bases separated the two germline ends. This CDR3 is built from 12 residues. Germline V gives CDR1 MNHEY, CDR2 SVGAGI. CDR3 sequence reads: CASRGPAKEAFF. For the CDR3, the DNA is TGTGCCAGCAGGGGACCTGCCAAGGAAGCTTTCTTT.

The CDR3: CSATLQETQYF. CDR3 coding DNA: TGCAGTGCTACACTGCAAGAGACCCAGTACTTC. J is TRBJ2-5 and V is TRBV20-1; D is ambiguous. CDR1 DFQATT and CDR2 SNEGSKA come from the germline V gene (reference sequence). V shed 4 bases and J shed 2 bases, with 5 bases lying between them. CDR3 length: 11 residues.

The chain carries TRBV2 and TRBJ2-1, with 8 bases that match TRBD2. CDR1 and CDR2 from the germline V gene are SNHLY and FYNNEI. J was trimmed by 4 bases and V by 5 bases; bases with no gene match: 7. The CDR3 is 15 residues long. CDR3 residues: CASSSQRGIYNEQFF. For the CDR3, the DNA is TGTGCCAGCAGTTCTCAGCGGGGGATATACAATGAGCAGTTCTTC. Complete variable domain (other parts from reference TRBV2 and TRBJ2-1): EPEVTQTPSHQVTQMGQEVILRCVPISNHLYFYWYRQILGQKVEFLVSFYNNEISEKSEIFDDQFSVERPDGSNFTLKIRSTKLEDSAMYFCASSSQRGIYNEQFFGPGTRLTVL.

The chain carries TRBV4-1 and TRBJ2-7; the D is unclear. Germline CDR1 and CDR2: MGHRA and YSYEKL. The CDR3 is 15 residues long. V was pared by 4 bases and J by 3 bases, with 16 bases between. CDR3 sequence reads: CASSLALVGRYEQYF. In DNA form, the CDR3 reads TGCGCCAGCAGCCTAGCACTGGTTGGGCGCTACGAGCAGTACTTC.

CDR3 protein: CASNPRPVKSATNEKLFF. The CDR3 bases are TGTGCCAGCAACCCCCGGCCTGTCAAGAGTGCAACTAATGAAAAACTGTTTTTT. V usage is TRBV27 and J usage is TRBJ1-4; D uncertain. The germline gives CDR1 MNHEY, CDR2 SMNVEV (reference sequence). The CDR3 runs 18 residues. V was shortened by 7 bases and J by 0 bases, with 21 bases between the two germline ends.

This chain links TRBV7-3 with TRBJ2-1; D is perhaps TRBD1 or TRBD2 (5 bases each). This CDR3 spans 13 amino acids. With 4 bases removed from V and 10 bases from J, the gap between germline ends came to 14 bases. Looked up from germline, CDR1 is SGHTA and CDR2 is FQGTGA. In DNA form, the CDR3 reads TGTGCCAGCAGCTCGGGACCAGCGGACGAGCAGTTCTTC. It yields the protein CASSSGPADEQFF.

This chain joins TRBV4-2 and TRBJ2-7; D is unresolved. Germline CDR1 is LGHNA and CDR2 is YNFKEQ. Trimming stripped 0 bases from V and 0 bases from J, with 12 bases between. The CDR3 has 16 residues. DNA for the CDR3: TGTGCCAGCAGCCAAGACTGGCAGTTGAGCTCCTACGAGCAGTACTTC. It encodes CASSQDWQLSSYEQYF.

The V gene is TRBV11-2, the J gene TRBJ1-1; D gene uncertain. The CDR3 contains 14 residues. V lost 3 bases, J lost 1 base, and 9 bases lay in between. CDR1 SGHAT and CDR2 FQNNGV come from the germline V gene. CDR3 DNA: TGTGCCAGCAGCTTTGTCTCCCCGAACACTGAAGCTTTCTTT. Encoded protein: CASSFVSPNTEAFF.

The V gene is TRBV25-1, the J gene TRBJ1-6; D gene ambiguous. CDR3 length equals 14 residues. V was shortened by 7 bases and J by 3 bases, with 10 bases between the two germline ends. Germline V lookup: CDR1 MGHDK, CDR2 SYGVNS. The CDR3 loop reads CASTLGHYNSPLHF. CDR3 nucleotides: TGTGCCAGCACCCTGGGTCACTATAATTCACCCCTCCACTTT.

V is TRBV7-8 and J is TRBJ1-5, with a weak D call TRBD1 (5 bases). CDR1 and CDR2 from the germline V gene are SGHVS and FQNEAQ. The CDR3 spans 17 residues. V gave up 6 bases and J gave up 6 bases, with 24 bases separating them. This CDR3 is CASRLRRRGRYRQPQHF. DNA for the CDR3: TGTGCCAGCAGGCTTAGGAGGAGGGGAAGGTACCGTCAGCCCCAGCATTTT.

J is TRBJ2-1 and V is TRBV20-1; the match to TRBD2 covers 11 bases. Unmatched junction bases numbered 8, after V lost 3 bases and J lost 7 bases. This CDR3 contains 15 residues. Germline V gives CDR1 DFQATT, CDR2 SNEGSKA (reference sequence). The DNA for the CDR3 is TGCAGTGCTAGTGATAGCGGGGGGGTTAGTAATGAGCAGTTCTTC. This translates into CSASDSGGVSNEQFF.

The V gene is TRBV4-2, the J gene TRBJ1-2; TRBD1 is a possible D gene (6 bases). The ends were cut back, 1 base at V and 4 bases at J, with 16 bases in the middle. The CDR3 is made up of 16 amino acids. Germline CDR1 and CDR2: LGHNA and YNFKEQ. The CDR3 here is CASSQADRSPGYGYTF. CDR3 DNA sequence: TGTGCCAGCAGCCAAGCAGACAGGTCACCGGGCTATGGCTACACCTTC.

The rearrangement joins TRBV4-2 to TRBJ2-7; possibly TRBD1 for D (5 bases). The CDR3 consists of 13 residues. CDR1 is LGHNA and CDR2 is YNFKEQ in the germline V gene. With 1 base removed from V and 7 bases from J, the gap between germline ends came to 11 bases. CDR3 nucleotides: TGTGCCAGCAGCCAAGGGGGCCACATAGAGCAGTACTTC. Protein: CASSQGGHIEQYF.

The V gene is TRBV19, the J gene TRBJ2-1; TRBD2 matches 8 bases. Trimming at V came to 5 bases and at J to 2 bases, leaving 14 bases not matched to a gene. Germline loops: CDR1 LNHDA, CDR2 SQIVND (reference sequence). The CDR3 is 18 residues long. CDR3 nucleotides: TGTGCCAGTAGTTTAAGACTAGCGTCGCCCCGCCCCTACAATGAGCAGTTCTTC. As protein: CASSLRLASPRPYNEQFF.